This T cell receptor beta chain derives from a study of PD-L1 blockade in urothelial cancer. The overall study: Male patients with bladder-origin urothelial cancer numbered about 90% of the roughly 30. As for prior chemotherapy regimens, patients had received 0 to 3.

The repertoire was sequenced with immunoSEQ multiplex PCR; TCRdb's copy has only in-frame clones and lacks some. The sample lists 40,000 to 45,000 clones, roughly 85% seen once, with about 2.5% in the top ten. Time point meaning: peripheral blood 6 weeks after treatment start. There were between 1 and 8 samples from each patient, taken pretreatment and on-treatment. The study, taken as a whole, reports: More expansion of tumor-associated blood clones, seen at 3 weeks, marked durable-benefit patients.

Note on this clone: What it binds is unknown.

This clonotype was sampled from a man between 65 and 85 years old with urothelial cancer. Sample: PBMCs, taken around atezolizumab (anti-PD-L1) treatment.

This CDR3 is CASSLRGAYNEQFF. DNA for the CDR3: TGTGCCAGCAGTTTGCGGGGGGCCTACAATGAGCAGTTCTTC. The V call is TRBV28, the J call TRBJ2-1; TRBD2 matches at 8 bases. The ends lost 3 bases at V and 2 bases at J; junction bases unmatched: 0. The CDR3 loop spans 14 amino acids. Germline CDR1 is MDHEN and CDR2 is SYDVKM.